This entry describes one TCR beta chain. The antigen is unknown. This sample is part of a study of cytomegalovirus exposure and HLA in healthy donors. Overall study results and limits: Exclusion applied to some V segments, including TRBV6-2 and TRBV6-3, as they were indistinguishable.

The germline CDR1 and CDR2 sequences are MNHNY and SVGAGI (reference sequence). The V end lost 6 bases, the J end lost 10 bases, and 10 bases lay between the germline ends. The CDR3 sequence is 12 residues long. Amplification used 60 Vbeta primers and 13 Jbeta primers. The repertoire was sequenced with immunoSEQ multiplex PCR; TCRdb's copy has only in-frame clones and lacks some. The table has 130,000 to 150,000 clones, approximately 79% seen once. Healthy bone marrow donors supplied every sample. The V gene is TRBV6-6, the J gene TRBJ1-6; a possible D gene is TRBD1 (6 bases). The clonotype comes from a woman aged 45 to 65 in good health and CMV-seropositive. The sequenced sample was PBMCs. CDR3 region: CASSRGGSPLHF. The CDR3 DNA sequence: TGTGCCAGCAGCCGAGGGGGATCACCCCTCCACTTT.